This T cell receptor beta chain was sequenced during a study of cytomegalovirus exposure and HLA in healthy donors. Study information: The 110 or so validation repertoires were produced on the same platform as the 550 to 750 repertoires of the first cohort. This was reported in a later analysis.

V was trimmed by 5 bases and J by 4 bases, leaving 10 bases between them. Germline V lookup: CDR1 SGHTA, CDR2 FQGNSA. CDR3 length: 13 residues. Assay: immunoSEQ multiplex PCR; the TCRdb copy retains only in-frame clones and omits some. Found here are 150,000 to 200,000 clones, just under 85% of them singletons; the top ten hold about 2%. These donors were members of the roughly 120-subject validation cohort, a group separate from the roughly 670-subject first cohort. Study-wide results and caveats: It was found in a later analysis that first-cohort TCR clusters tended to co-occur in the 100 to 150 validation repertoires. Whilst most TCR sequences proved rare, a subset of public TCRs occurred across many donors.

This clone was recorded only once. Its antigen is unknown. The clonotype was recovered from a man aged 30 to 39 in good health and CMV-seropositive. The chain employs TRBV7-2 and TRBJ2-3; D uncertain. Input material: PBMCs. The CDR3: CASSPQVSDTQYF. CDR3 bases: TGTGCCAGCAGCCCACAAGTTTCAGATACGCAGTATTTT.